Presented here are 19 T cell receptor beta chains from one specimen sequenced in a study of T cells in Graves' hyperthyroidism and ophthalmopathy. TCR beta CDR3 sequences were amplified from RNA transcripts. During a first-round RT-PCR of the TCR CDR3, the HTBI primer set was used. Each CDR3 protein gets one entry after TCRdb re-called the multiplex PCR reads with MiXCR. The data show hundreds of thousands of distinct CDR3 sequences, approximately 15% seen once. Sample: blood. The receptor source for this set is a young woman with Graves' hyperthyroidism.

This clonotype was recorded many times. The V and J genes are TRBV29-1 and TRBJ2-7; TRBD1 matches at 12 bases. Germline CDR1 and CDR2: SQVTM and ANQGSEA. This CDR3 is built from 15 residues. The V segment lost 3 bases and the J segment 2 bases; nucleotides outside the gene matches: 5. CDR3 amino acids: CSVDFGTGGTYEQYF. DNA for the CDR3: TGCAGCGTTGATTTCGGGACAGGGGGCACCTACGAGCAGTACTTC.

The chain recombines TRBV24-1 with TRBJ1-5, with 9 bases aligning to TRBD1. With 3 bases clipped from V and 4 bases from J, the junction kept 3 bases outside the gene matches. CDR3 length: 15 amino acids. CDR1 is KGHDR and CDR2 is SFDVKD in the germline V gene. The DNA of the CDR3 is TGTGCCACCAGTGATGGGACAGGGATTAATCAGCCCCAGCATTTT. It encodes CATSDGTGINQPQHF.

This clonotype occurred a few times. This may arise from a read error, as a much more abundant clone is one base away. The chain uses TRBV11-2 and TRBJ2-3; 7 nucleotides line up with TRBD2. CDR3 length: 18 residues. J was trimmed by 4 bases and V by 3 bases; bases with no gene match: 16. The germline V gene encodes CDR1 SGHAT and CDR2 FQNNGV. CDR3: CASSFKEGDTRGADTQYF. The CDR3 DNA follows: TGTGCCAGCAGCTTTAAGGAGGGAGACACTCGGGGGGCAGATACGCAGTATTTT.

The table lists this clonotype with many counts. The rearrangement links TRBV28 to TRBJ2-1; maybe TRBD2 (5 bases). The CDR3 length is 15 residues. Deletions cut 7 bases from V and 7 bases from J, with 20 bases between. The germline gives CDR1 MDHEN, CDR2 SYDVKM. In DNA form, the CDR3 reads TGTGCCAGCACCAGAGGGTTGGGGTTTTCTAATGAGCAGTTCTTC. Amino acid sequence: CASTRGLGFSNEQFF.

V is TRBV20-1 and J is TRBJ2-7; TRBD1 agrees at 7 bases. The V gene end was trimmed by 5 bases and the J gene end by 4 bases; junction bases not matched to a gene: 8. The CDR3 covers 13 residues. Germline assignment: CDR1 DFQATT and CDR2 SNEGSKA (reference sequence). The CDR3 reads CSAFRQGGYEQYF. The DNA of the CDR3 is TGCAGTGCTTTCAGACAGGGTGGGTACGAGCAGTACTTC.

This clonotype was seen ten or more times. This chain joins TRBV6-1 and TRBJ2-7; tentatively, D is TRBD1 or TRBD2 (5 bases each). The V end lost 1 base, the J end lost 2 bases, and 6 bases lay between the germline ends. This CDR3 has 13 residues. The V gene's germline CDR1 is MNHNS and CDR2 SASEGT. CDR3 region: CASSEEGPYEQYF. For the CDR3, the DNA is TGTGCCAGCAGTGAAGAGGGACCCTACGAGCAGTACTTC.

The CDR3 here is CASSLGAGLTYEQYF. CDR3 coding DNA: TGTGCCAGCAGCCTGGGAGCGGGTCTGACCTACGAGCAGTACTTC. J is TRBJ2-7 and V is TRBV11-1; the D gene is possibly TRBD2 (6 bases). CDR1 and CDR2 (germline): SGHAT, FQDESV (reference sequence). V dropped 5 bases and J dropped 2 bases, with 16 bases sitting between them. This CDR3 region has 15 residues.

This clonotype showed up just a few times. The genes are TRBV11-2 and TRBJ2-7, with 8 bases that match TRBD1. CDR1 SGHAT and CDR2 FQNNGV come from the germline V gene. The trim removed 4 bases at V and 4 bases at J, leaving 18 bases unmatched. There are 18 residues in the CDR3. The CDR3 here is CASSSIRRQGQGWYEQYF. The CDR3 region has the DNA TGTGCCAGCAGCTCCATACGGAGACAGGGGCAGGGATGGTACGAGCAGTACTTC.

J is TRBJ2-5 and V is TRBV19; the D is unclear. Trimming took off 5 bases at V and 5 bases at J, with 12 bases between the two ends. This CDR3 comprises 13 residues. In germline, CDR1 is LNHDA, CDR2 SQIVND (reference sequence). Written as DNA, the CDR3 is TGTGCCAGTAGTCCCCACCCCGAGGAGACCCAGTACTTC. Encoded protein: CASSPHPEETQYF.

About this clonotype itself: A much larger clone lies a single base off, so this may be a read error. The chain recombines TRBV7-2 with TRBJ2-3, with D possibly being TRBD2 (6 bases). Germline-derived CDR1 and CDR2 are SGHTA and FQGNSA. This CDR3 contains 16 residues. CDR3 sequence reads: CASSRAGWGNTGTQYF. The CDR3 DNA follows: TGTGCCAGCAGCCGAGCGGGTTGGGGAAACACAGGTACGCAGTATTTT.

Many counts were recorded for this clonotype. The gene calls are TRBV7-3 and TRBJ2-2, with 8 bases fitting TRBD2. The CDR3 has 22 residues. Germline-derived CDR1 and CDR2 are SGHTA and FQGTGA. The V gene end was trimmed by 1 base and the J gene end by 0 bases; junction bases not matched to a gene: 19. This CDR3 reads CASSLRDPLTSSGPANTGELFF. As DNA, the CDR3 is TGTGCCAGCAGCTTAAGGGATCCCCTGACTTCTAGCGGGCCCGCGAACACCGGGGAGCTGTTTTTT.

This clonotype was detected many times. The CDR3 sequence: CATRQSGRPNDNEQFF. The CDR3 region has the DNA TGTGCCACCCGTCAAAGCGGGAGGCCGAACGACAATGAGCAGTTCTTC. The J gene is TRBJ2-1, the V gene TRBV24-1; 9 nucleotides match TRBD2. This CDR3 has 16 residues. V was clipped by 9 bases and J by 5 bases; unmatched bases: 13. Germline V gene lookup returns CDR1 KGHDR and CDR2 SFDVKD.

V gene TRBV19 combines with J gene TRBJ2-3; 7 bases are a match to TRBD1. The CDR3 loop spans 15 amino acids. Germline V gene data show CDR1 as LNHDA and CDR2 as SQIVND (reference sequence). V shed 10 bases and J 3 bases; nucleotides not matched to a gene: 13. In DNA form, the CDR3 reads TGTGCCACCAAAAGGATGACAGGGATAACAGATACGCAGTATTTT. Translating it yields CATKRMTGITDTQYF.

This clonotype has at least ten counts. V and J are TRBV11-3 and TRBJ1-2; D might be TRBD1 (6 bases). This CDR3 is built from 12 residues. Germline assignment: CDR1 SGHNT and CDR2 YENEEA. V was cut by 4 bases and J by 8 bases, with 11 bases left in between. The CDR3 DNA sequence: TGTGCCAGCAGCTACGACAGGATCGGCTACACCTTC. It is translated as CASSYDRIGYTF.

DNA for the CDR3: TGTGCCACCTCTAAGAGGACTAGCGGGACTCTGAGCTCCTACAATGAGCAGTTCTTC. As protein: CATSKRTSGTLSSYNEQFF. V gene TRBV6-1 combines with J gene TRBJ2-1; 12 bases map to TRBD2. Germline V gives CDR1 MNHNS, CDR2 SASEGT. The CDR3 covers 19 residues. V lost 10 bases and J lost 0; bases outside the gene matches: 16.

This CDR3 is CASSVGHRDGSPLHF. CDR3 bases: TGTGCCAGCAGCGTAGGGCACCGAGACGGGTCACCCCTCCACTTT. The V call is TRBV9, the J call TRBJ1-6; D gene uncertain. Germline CDR1 is SGDLS and CDR2 is YYNGEE. This CDR3 spans 15 amino acids. V was trimmed by 0 bases and J by 10 bases, leaving 14 bases between them. Complete variable domain (other parts from reference TRBV9 and TRBJ1-6): DSGVTQTPKHLITATGQRVTLRCSPRSGDLSVYWYQQSLDQGLQFLIQYYNGEERAKGNILERFSAQQFPDLHSELNLSSLELGDSALYFCASSVGHRDGSPLHFGNGTRLTVT.

The CDR3 region has the DNA TGTGCCAGCAGTTTAGAATGGGCTGGGGCCAACGTCCTGACTTTC. Its protein product is CASSLEWAGANVLTF. V is TRBV27 and J is TRBJ2-6; D ambiguous. The CDR3 spans 15 residues. CDR1 and CDR2 (germline): MNHEY, SMNVEV (reference sequence). Trimming left V 2 bases short and J 2 bases short, with 7 bases between.

This clonotype was counted a few times. The chain employs TRBV7-3 and TRBJ1-1; D is unresolved. Trimming pared 1 base from V and 1 base from J, leaving 10 bases between. Germline CDR1 SGHTA, CDR2 FQGTGA. This CDR3 is 15 amino acids long. The CDR3 reads CASSLMAGQNTEAFF. CDR3 nucleotide sequence: TGTGCCAGCAGCTTAATGGCCGGGCAGAACACTGAAGCTTTCTTT.

The chain uses TRBV6-5 and TRBJ1-1; possible D gene TRBD1, 5 bases. Germline V gene lookup returns CDR1 MNHEY and CDR2 SVGAGI. The CDR3 totals 15 residues. V shed 0 bases and J shed 4 bases, with 12 bases lying between them. The CDR3 loop is CASSYSNRGLTEAFF. CDR3 nucleotides: TGTGCCAGCAGTTACTCCAACCGGGGCCTCACTGAAGCTTTCTTT.